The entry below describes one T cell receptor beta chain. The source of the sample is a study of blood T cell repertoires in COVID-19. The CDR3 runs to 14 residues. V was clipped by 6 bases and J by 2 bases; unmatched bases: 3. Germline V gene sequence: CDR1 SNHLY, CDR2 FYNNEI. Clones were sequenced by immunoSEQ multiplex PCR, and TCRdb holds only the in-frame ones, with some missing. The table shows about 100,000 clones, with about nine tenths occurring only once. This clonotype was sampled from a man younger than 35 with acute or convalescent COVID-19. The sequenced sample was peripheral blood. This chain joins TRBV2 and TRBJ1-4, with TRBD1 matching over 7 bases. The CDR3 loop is CASRKQGTNEKLFF. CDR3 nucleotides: TGTGCCAGCAGAAAACAGGGGACTAATGAAAAACTGTTTTTT.